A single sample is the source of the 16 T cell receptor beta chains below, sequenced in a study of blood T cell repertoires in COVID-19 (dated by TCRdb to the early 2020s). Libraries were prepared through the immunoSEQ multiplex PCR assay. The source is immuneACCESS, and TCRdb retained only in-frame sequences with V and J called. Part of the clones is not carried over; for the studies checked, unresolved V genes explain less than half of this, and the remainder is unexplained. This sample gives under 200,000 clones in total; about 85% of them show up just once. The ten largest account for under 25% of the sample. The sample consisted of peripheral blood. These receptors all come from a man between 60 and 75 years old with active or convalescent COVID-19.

The CDR3 coding sequence is TGTGCCAGCAGCCAAGATATTGGCAGGGGGCGCTCCCGGGGAGGCTACACCTTC. Residues: CASSQDIGRGRSRGGYTF. This rearrangement joins TRBV4-2 to TRBJ1-2, with 8 bases aligning to TRBD1. The CDR3 totals 18 residues. Germline values: CDR1 LGHNA, CDR2 YNFKEQ. Trimming took 0 bases from V and 8 from J; bases not matched to a gene: 17.

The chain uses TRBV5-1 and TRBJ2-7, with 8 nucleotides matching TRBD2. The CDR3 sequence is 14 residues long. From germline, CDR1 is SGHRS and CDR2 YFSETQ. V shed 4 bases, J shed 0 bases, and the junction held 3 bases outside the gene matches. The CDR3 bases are TGCGCCAGCAGCCCGGGGGGGAGCTCCTACGAGCAGTACTTC. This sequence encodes CASSPGGSSYEQYF.

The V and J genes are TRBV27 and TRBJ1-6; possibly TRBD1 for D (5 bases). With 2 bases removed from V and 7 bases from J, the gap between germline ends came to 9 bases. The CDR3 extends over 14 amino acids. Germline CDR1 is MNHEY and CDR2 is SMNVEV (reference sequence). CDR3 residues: CASSLGGANSPLHF. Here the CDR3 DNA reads TGTGCCAGCAGTTTAGGAGGGGCCAATTCACCCCTCCACTTT.

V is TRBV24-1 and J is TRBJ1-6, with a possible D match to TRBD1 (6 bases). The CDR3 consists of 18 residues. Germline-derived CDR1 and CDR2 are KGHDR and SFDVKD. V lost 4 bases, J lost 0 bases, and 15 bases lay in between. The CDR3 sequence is CATSEGTPPSSYNSPLHF. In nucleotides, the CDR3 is TGTGCCACCAGTGAGGGGACACCCCCTAGCTCCTATAATTCACCCCTCCACTTT.

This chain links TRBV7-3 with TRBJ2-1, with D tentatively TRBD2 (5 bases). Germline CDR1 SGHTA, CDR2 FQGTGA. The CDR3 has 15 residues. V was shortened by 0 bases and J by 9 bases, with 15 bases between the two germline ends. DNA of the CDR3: TGTGCCAGCAGCTTAACTAGGGAGCGGACGGGTGAGCAGTTCTTC. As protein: CASSLTRERTGEQFF. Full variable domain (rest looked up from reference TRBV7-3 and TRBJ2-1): GAGVSQTPSNKVTEKGKYVELRCDPISGHTALYWYRQSLGQGPEFLIYFQGTGAADDSGLPNDRFFAVRPEGSVSTLKIQRTERGDSAVYLCASSLTRERTGEQFFGPGTRLTVL.

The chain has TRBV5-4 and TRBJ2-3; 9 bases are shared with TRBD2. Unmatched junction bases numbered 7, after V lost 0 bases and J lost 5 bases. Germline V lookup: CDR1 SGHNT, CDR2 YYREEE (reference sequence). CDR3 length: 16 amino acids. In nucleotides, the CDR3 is TGTGCCAGCAGCTTGGTGCGGGGGGGCTTTGGAGATACGCAGTATTTT. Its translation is CASSLVRGGFGDTQYF.

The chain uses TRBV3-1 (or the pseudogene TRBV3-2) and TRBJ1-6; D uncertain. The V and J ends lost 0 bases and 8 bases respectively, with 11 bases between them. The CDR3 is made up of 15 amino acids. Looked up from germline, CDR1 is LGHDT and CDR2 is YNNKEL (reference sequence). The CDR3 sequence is CASSQEGGLDSPLHF. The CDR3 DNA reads TGTGCCAGCAGCCAAGAGGGCGGGCTGGATTCACCCCTCCACTTT.

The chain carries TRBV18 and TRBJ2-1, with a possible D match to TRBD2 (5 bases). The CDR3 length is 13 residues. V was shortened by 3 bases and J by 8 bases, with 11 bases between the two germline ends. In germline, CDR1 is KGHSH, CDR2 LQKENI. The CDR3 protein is CASSPGVPYEQFF. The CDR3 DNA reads TGTGCCAGCTCACCGGGAGTGCCTTATGAGCAGTTCTTC.

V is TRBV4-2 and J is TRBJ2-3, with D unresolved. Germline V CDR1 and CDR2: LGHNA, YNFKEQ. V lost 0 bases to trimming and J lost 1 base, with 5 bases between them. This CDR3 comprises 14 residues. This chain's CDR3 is CASSQDLRTDTQYF. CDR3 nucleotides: TGTGCCAGCAGCCAAGATCTCCGCACAGATACGCAGTATTTT.

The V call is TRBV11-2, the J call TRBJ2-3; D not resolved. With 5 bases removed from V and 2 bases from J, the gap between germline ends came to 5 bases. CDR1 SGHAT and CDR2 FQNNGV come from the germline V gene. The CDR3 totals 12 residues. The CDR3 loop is CASSPYTDTQYF. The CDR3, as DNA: TGTGCCAGCAGCCCCTACACAGATACGCAGTATTTT.

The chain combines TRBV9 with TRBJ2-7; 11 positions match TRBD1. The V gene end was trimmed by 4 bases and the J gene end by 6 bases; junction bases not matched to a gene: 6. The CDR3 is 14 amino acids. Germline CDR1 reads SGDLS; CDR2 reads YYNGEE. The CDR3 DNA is TGTGCCAGCAGCACAGGACAGGGGGCGCGCGAGCAGTACTTC. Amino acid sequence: CASSTGQGAREQYF.

CDR3 coding DNA: TGTGCCAGCAGAGGGACTAGATTACTAGCTGATACGCAGTATTTT. Its protein is CASRGTRLLADTQYF. The V call is TRBV25-1, the J call TRBJ2-3; TRBD2 matches at 8 bases. J gave up 6 bases and V 6 bases, and 11 bases lay outside the gene matches. The CDR3 spans 15 residues. CDR1 and CDR2 (germline): MGHDK, SYGVNS.

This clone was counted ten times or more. The CDR3 DNA reads as TGTGCCAGCAGCCAAGGGGCGGGGGGGCCCTACAATGAGCAGTTCTTC. Protein product: CASSQGAGGPYNEQFF. The chain is built from TRBV3-1 (or the pseudogene TRBV3-2) and TRBJ2-1; 9 bases match TRBD2. V dropped 1 base and J dropped 2; count of bases not matched to a gene: 3. Germline CDR1 reads LGHDT; CDR2 reads YNNKEL (reference sequence). This CDR3 is built from 16 residues.

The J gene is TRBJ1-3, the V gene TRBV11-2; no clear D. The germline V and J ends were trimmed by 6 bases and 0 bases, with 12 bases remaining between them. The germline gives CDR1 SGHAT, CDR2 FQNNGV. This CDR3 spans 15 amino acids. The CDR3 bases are TGTGCCAGCAGTCCCTTTACAAGCTCTGGAAACACCATATATTTT. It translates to CASSPFTSSGNTIYF.

CDR3 protein: CASSLIAGERTDTQYF. CDR3 nucleotide sequence: TGCGCCAGCAGCCTAATAGCGGGGGAACGAACAGATACGCAGTATTTT. This rearrangement joins TRBV4-1 to TRBJ2-3; TRBD2 agrees at 9 bases. Germline-derived CDR1 and CDR2 are MGHRA and YSYEKL. The CDR3 covers 16 residues. With V trimmed by 4 bases and J by 3 bases, 8 bases remained unmatched.

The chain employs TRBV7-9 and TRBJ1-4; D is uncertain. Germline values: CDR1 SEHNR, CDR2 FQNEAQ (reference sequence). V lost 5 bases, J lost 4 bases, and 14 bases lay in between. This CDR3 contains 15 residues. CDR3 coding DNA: TGTGCCAGCAGCCGCACAGACGTTGGTAATGAAAAACTGTTTTTT. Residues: CASSRTDVGNEKLFF.